Below, 10 T cell receptor beta chains from the same sample are listed, as sequenced in a study of shared clonotypes between healthy human individuals. Clones were read by immunoSEQ multiplex PCR, and TCRdb kept only the in-frame ones, dropping some. The data hold approximately 480,000 clones, with 75% to 80% observed a single time. Sequencing was carried out using PBMCs. The receptors come from a middle-aged woman in good health. Some clones in this sample may be carry-over from other donors' samples.

The sample holds one count of this clone. The chain recombines TRBV19 with TRBJ1-5; 7 bases line up with TRBD1. Germline assignment: CDR1 LNHDA and CDR2 SQIVND (reference sequence). CDR3 length equals 15 residues. V lost 4 bases to trimming and J lost 7 bases; unmatched junction nucleotides: 10. The CDR3 nucleotides read TGTGCCAGTAGTAATCAGGACAGGCCGGGGCAGCCCCAGCATTTT. Residues: CASSNQDRPGQPQHF.

V usage is TRBV7-2 and J usage is TRBJ2-3; the D gene is possibly TRBD2 (5 bases). Germline-derived CDR1 and CDR2 are SGHTA and FQGNSA. Trimming stripped 1 base from V and 6 bases from J, with 20 bases between. The CDR3 runs 17 residues. CDR3 sequence: CASSLVRLAKIGDTQYF. In nucleotides, the CDR3 is TGTGCCAGCAGCTTAGTTAGGCTAGCTAAAATAGGGGATACGCAGTATTTT.

CDR3 region: CATSRVGPTSTDTQYF. The CDR3 region has the DNA TGTGCCACCAGCAGAGTGGGACCAACTAGCACAGATACGCAGTATTTT. This chain connects TRBV15 to TRBJ2-3; tentatively, D is TRBD1 or TRBD2 (5 bases each). Deletions cut 1 base from V and 0 bases from J, with 11 bases between. This CDR3 contains 16 residues. CDR1 and CDR2 from the germline V gene are LNHNV and YYDKDF (reference sequence).

The chain is built from TRBV2 and TRBJ1-3; the match to TRBD1 covers 8 bases. In germline, CDR1 is SNHLY, CDR2 FYNNEI. V dropped 6 bases and J dropped 2; count of bases not matched to a gene: 6. The CDR3 has 15 amino acids. CDR3 in DNA: TGTGCCAGCAGGCGACAGGGGATCGCTGGAAACACCATATATTTT. Its protein product is CASRRQGIAGNTIYF.

The gene calls are TRBV5-4 and TRBJ2-3; D remains unclear. The CDR3 spans 14 residues. Germline lookup yields CDR1 SGHNT and CDR2 YYREEE (reference sequence). Deletions cut 1 base from V and 2 bases from J, with 8 bases between. CDR3 loop: CASSLLLATDTQYF. CDR3 coding DNA: TGTGCCAGCAGCTTGCTTCTCGCCACAGATACGCAGTATTTT.

The V gene is TRBV13, the J gene TRBJ2-1; 7 positions agree with TRBD2. Germline values: CDR1 PRHDT, CDR2 FYEKMQ (reference sequence). Trimming cost V 5 bases and J 8 bases; bases outside gene matches: 18. The CDR3 has 17 residues. The CDR3 loop reads CASSPRGSGVGWDEQFF. The CDR3 nucleotides are TGTGCCAGCAGCCCCCGTGGCAGCGGGGTTGGGTGGGATGAGCAGTTCTTC.

The chain uses TRBV11-3 and TRBJ2-1; 10 bases match TRBD2. The CDR3 has 15 residues. The germline gives CDR1 SGHNT, CDR2 YENEEA. Unmatched junction bases numbered 1, after V lost 1 base and J lost 4 bases. The CDR3 here is CASSLVAGGYNEQFF. The CDR3 region has the DNA TGTGCCAGCAGCTTAGTAGCGGGGGGATACAATGAGCAGTTCTTC.

The CDR3 DNA follows: TGTGCCTTTCAGACAGGGAGTGAATCCTATGGCTACACCTTC. Residues: CAFQTGSESYGYTF. The genes are TRBV2 and TRBJ1-2; 7 bases match TRBD1. V lost 11 bases, J lost 4 bases, and 13 bases stayed unmatched. CDR1 SNHLY and CDR2 FYNNEI come from the germline V gene. CDR3 size: 14 residues.

Many counts were recorded for this clone. V and J are TRBV2 and TRBJ2-1; D unresolved. The V end was cut by 0 bases, the J end by 10 bases, with 10 bases between. The CDR3 covers 13 residues. Per the germline V gene, CDR1 is SNHLY and CDR2 is FYNNEI. CDR3 amino acids: CASSEAWAGEQFF. The CDR3 bases are TGTGCCAGCAGTGAAGCTTGGGCAGGCGAGCAGTTCTTC.

The chain is built from TRBV7-9 and TRBJ1-5, with 7 bases fitting TRBD1. Germline V lookup: CDR1 SEHNR, CDR2 FQNEAQ (reference sequence). CDR3 length equals 15 residues. V shed 5 bases, J shed 2 bases, and the junction held 6 bases outside the gene matches. The CDR3 sequence is CASSLGTAGNQPQHF. For the CDR3, the DNA is TGTGCCAGCAGCCTAGGGACAGCGGGCAATCAGCCCCAGCATTTT.